These T cell receptor beta chains were read from a single sample in a study of blood T cells in healthy people across ages. TCRdb reanalysed the 5' RACE reads using MiXCR and keeps one entry per CDR3 protein. The data contain around 1,000,000 distinct CDR3 sequences, under 30% of them singletons. The sample also formed part of further work on T cells of mothers and their children.

Input material: blood. Source of these receptors: a girl aged 2 to 10 in good health. CDR3s include the opening cysteine and the closing phenylalanine or tryptophan. The order of the fields is V gene, CDR3 length, clone size, J gene, D gene, CDR3 DNA, CDR3 protein. A D gene is named only where the DNA matches it firmly. Clone size, where shown, is once, few, many, or a class for clones that have expanded.

V gene: TRBV14; CDR3 length: 13; clone size: NA; J gene: TRBJ2-1; D gene: NA; CDR3 DNA: TGTGCCAGCAGCCAAGCAGTTAACAATGAGCAGTTCTTC; CDR3 protein: CASSQAVNNEQFF
V gene: TRBV4-2; CDR3 length: 15; clone size: NA; J gene: TRBJ2-5; D gene: NA; CDR3 DNA: TGTGCCAGCAGCCAAGCGGAACCTAGCATAGAGACCCAGTACTTC; CDR3 protein: CASSQAEPSIETQYF
V gene: TRBV6-2/TRBV6-3; CDR3 length: 19; clone size: NA; J gene: TRBJ2-2; D gene: NA; CDR3 DNA: TGTGCCAGCAGTTATGACACCTATATCCGGACGCCGAACACCGGGGAGCTGTTTTTT; CDR3 protein: CASSYDTYIRTPNTGELFF
V gene: TRBV6-2/TRBV6-3; CDR3 length: 14; clone size: few; J gene: TRBJ1-1; D gene: NA; CDR3 DNA: TGTGCCAGCACTCCTTCCCCGGGAGGCACTGAAGCTTTCTTT; CDR3 protein: CASTPSPGGTEAFF
V gene: TRBV4-1; CDR3 length: 14; clone size: NA; J gene: TRBJ2-5; D gene: NA; CDR3 DNA: TGCGCCAGCAGCCAGGAACAGGGTCGGGAGGCCCAGTACTTC; CDR3 protein: CASSQEQGREAQYF
V gene: TRBV7-2; CDR3 length: 15; clone size: NA; J gene: TRBJ2-3; D gene: TRBD2; CDR3 DNA: TGTGCCAGCAGACTACTAGCGGGATTGCTAGATACGCAGTATTTT; CDR3 protein: CASRLLAGLLDTQYF
V gene: TRBV18; CDR3 length: 16; clone size: few; J gene: TRBJ1-3; D gene: NA; CDR3 DNA: TGTGCCAGCTCACCATCACGAAGGGCACCTGGAAACACCATATATTTT; CDR3 protein: CASSPSRRAPGNTIYF
V gene: TRBV12-3/TRBV12-4; CDR3 length: 15; clone size: NA; J gene: TRBJ1-1; D gene: NA; CDR3 DNA: TGTGCCAGCAGTTTAATGGTGGGACAGAACACTGAAGCTTTCTTT; CDR3 protein: CASSLMVGQNTEAFF
V gene: TRBV24-1; CDR3 length: 14; clone size: few; J gene: TRBJ1-2; D gene: NA; CDR3 DNA: TGTGCCACCAGTGATGATGACAGAGACTATGGCTACACCTTC; CDR3 protein: CATSDDDRDYGYTF
V gene: TRBV3-1; CDR3 length: 17; clone size: NA; J gene: TRBJ2-1; D gene: TRBD1; CDR3 DNA: TGTGCCAGCAGCCAATTACTTCCGGGACAGGGGGGTAATGAGCAGTTCTTC; CDR3 protein: CASSQLLPGQGGNEQFF
V gene: TRBV7-8; CDR3 length: 13; clone size: NA; J gene: TRBJ2-5; D gene: NA; CDR3 DNA: TGTGCCAGCGGATACAGGGAATCGGGGACCCAGTACTTC; CDR3 protein: CASGYRESGTQYF
V gene: TRBV5-1; CDR3 length: 17; clone size: few; J gene: TRBJ2-3; D gene: TRBD2; CDR3 DNA: TGCGCCAGCAGTATTGGCTGGACTCTCGGGGGGACGGATACGCAGTATTTT; CDR3 protein: CASSIGWTLGGTDTQYF
V gene: TRBV21-1; CDR3 length: 13; clone size: NA; J gene: TRBJ1-6; D gene: NA; CDR3 DNA: TGTGCCAGCAGCAAGCGTCCGGATTCAGCCCTCCACTTT; CDR3 protein: CASSKRPDSALHF
V gene: TRBV7-2; CDR3 length: 14; clone size: NA; J gene: TRBJ1-3; D gene: NA; CDR3 DNA: TGTGCCAGCAGCTTAGCAGGAGAGGCAAACACCATATATTTT; CDR3 protein: CASSLAGEANTIYF
V gene: TRBV7-9; CDR3 length: 13; clone size: NA; J gene: TRBJ2-5; D gene: NA; CDR3 DNA: TGTGCCAGCAGCTCTACCCTCCAAGAGACCCAGTACTTC; CDR3 protein: CASSSTLQETQYF
V gene: TRBV28; CDR3 length: 14; clone size: few; J gene: TRBJ1-3; D gene: TRBD1; CDR3 DNA: TGTGCCAGCAGACTGACAGGGTACGGAAACACCATATATTTT; CDR3 protein: CASRLTGYGNTIYF
V gene: TRBV28; CDR3 length: 15; clone size: few; J gene: TRBJ2-6; D gene: NA; CDR3 DNA: TGTGCCAGCAGCCCCCGGGAAGAGAGGGCCAACGTCCTGACTTTC; CDR3 protein: CASSPREERANVLTF
V gene: TRBV12-3/TRBV12-4; CDR3 length: 13; clone size: few; J gene: TRBJ2-5; D gene: NA; CDR3 DNA: TGTGCCAGCAGTTTGGCCTCTCCGGAGACCCAGTACTTC; CDR3 protein: CASSLASPETQYF
V gene: TRBV15; CDR3 length: 16; clone size: NA; J gene: TRBJ2-4; D gene: TRBD1; CDR3 DNA: TGTGCCACCAGCAGAGTTCAGGGGGTAGCCAAAAACATTCAGTACTTC; CDR3 protein: CATSRVQGVAKNIQYF
V gene: TRBV4-3; CDR3 length: 14; clone size: NA; J gene: TRBJ2-2; D gene: TRBD2; CDR3 DNA: TGCGCCAGCAGCCAAGTCCCAGGGAGGGAGGAGCTGTTTTTT; CDR3 protein: CASSQVPGREELFF
V gene: TRBV4-1; CDR3 length: 16; clone size: few; J gene: TRBJ1-4; D gene: NA; CDR3 DNA: TGCGCCAGCAGCCCGGAACAGGGAGGGTGGTGGGAAAAACTGTTTTTT; CDR3 protein: CASSPEQGGWWEKLFF
V gene: TRBV12-3/TRBV12-4; CDR3 length: 14; clone size: NA; J gene: TRBJ2-7; D gene: TRBD1; CDR3 DNA: TGTGCCAGCCGGAGGGACAGGGGCGCTTACGAGCAGTACTTC; CDR3 protein: CASRRDRGAYEQYF
V gene: TRBV3-1; CDR3 length: 15; clone size: few; J gene: TRBJ1-2; D gene: NA; CDR3 DNA: TGTGCCAGCAGCCAGGGTTATGGGGGGTTGAATGGCTACACCTTC; CDR3 protein: CASSQGYGGLNGYTF
V gene: TRBV4-3; CDR3 length: 16; clone size: NA; J gene: TRBJ2-1; D gene: NA; CDR3 DNA: TGCGCCAGCAGCCAAGGCTCGGTTAGCTCCTACAATGAGCAGTTCTTC; CDR3 protein: CASSQGSVSSYNEQFF
V gene: TRBV20-1; CDR3 length: 16; clone size: few; J gene: TRBJ2-1; D gene: NA; CDR3 DNA: TGCAGTGCTAGAGATATAACAGGGGAGGATTACAATGAGCAGTTCTTC; CDR3 protein: CSARDITGEDYNEQFF
V gene: TRBV4-3; CDR3 length: 15; clone size: NA; J gene: TRBJ2-3; D gene: TRBD2; CDR3 DNA: TGCGCCAGCAGCCACCTCTACGGGGGGTCCGATACGCAGTATTTT; CDR3 protein: CASSHLYGGSDTQYF
V gene: TRBV9; CDR3 length: 18; clone size: NA; J gene: TRBJ2-1; D gene: TRBD2; CDR3 DNA: TGTGCCAGCAGCCCGGACGCGGCGGGAGGGGGCACCTACAATGAGCAGTTCTTC; CDR3 protein: CASSPDAAGGGTYNEQFF
V gene: TRBV5-1; CDR3 length: 14; clone size: few; J gene: TRBJ2-5; D gene: NA; CDR3 DNA: TGCGCCAGCAGCTTGGAGGGCAGATCAGAGACCCAGTACTTC; CDR3 protein: CASSLEGRSETQYF
V gene: TRBV6-4; CDR3 length: 13; clone size: few; J gene: TRBJ1-2; D gene: NA; CDR3 DNA: TGTGCCAGCAGTGACGGCACGAACGGACGCTACGCCTTC; CDR3 protein: CASSDGTNGRYAF
V gene: TRBV28; CDR3 length: 14; clone size: NA; J gene: TRBJ2-1; D gene: NA; CDR3 DNA: TGTGCCAGCAAGCCGGACATCTCCTACAATGAGCAGTTCTTC; CDR3 protein: CASKPDISYNEQFF
V gene: TRBV15; CDR3 length: 12; clone size: NA; J gene: TRBJ1-5; D gene: NA; CDR3 DNA: TGTGCCACCAGCAGAGGGGAACAGCCCCAGCATTTT; CDR3 protein: CATSRGEQPQHF
V gene: TRBV3-1; CDR3 length: 16; clone size: NA; J gene: TRBJ2-5; D gene: TRBD2; CDR3 DNA: TGTGCCAGCAGCCAATCAATGACTAGCGGCCAAGAGACCCAGTACTTC; CDR3 protein: CASSQSMTSGQETQYF
V gene: TRBV7-2; CDR3 length: 14; clone size: few; J gene: TRBJ2-7; D gene: TRBD2; CDR3 DNA: TGTGCCAGCAGCTCGGGGGGATACGCCTACGAGCAGTACTTC; CDR3 protein: CASSSGGYAYEQYF
V gene: TRBV7-9; CDR3 length: 14; clone size: NA; J gene: TRBJ2-7; D gene: NA; CDR3 DNA: TGTGCCAGCAGCCATCCGGGACGGCCCTACGAGCAGTACTTC; CDR3 protein: CASSHPGRPYEQYF
V gene: TRBV7-9; CDR3 length: 15; clone size: NA; J gene: TRBJ2-7; D gene: NA; CDR3 DNA: TGTGCCAGCAGCCCCTCAGGTGGGGCTAACTACGAGCAGTACTTC; CDR3 protein: CASSPSGGANYEQYF
V gene: TRBV12-3/TRBV12-4; CDR3 length: 14; clone size: few; J gene: TRBJ1-1; D gene: NA; CDR3 DNA: TGTGCCAGCAGCAGTATCGGGGGTAGAACTGAAGCTTTCTTT; CDR3 protein: CASSSIGGRTEAFF
V gene: TRBV12-3/TRBV12-4; CDR3 length: 16; clone size: few; J gene: TRBJ2-2; D gene: TRBD2; CDR3 DNA: TGTGCCAGCACCCCAACGGGCGGGGGGTACACCGGGGAGCTGTTTTTT; CDR3 protein: CASTPTGGGYTGELFF
V gene: TRBV7-2; CDR3 length: 14; clone size: NA; J gene: TRBJ2-7; D gene: TRBD2; CDR3 DNA: TGTGCCAGCAGCTCTTGGACTAGCGGGGACGAGCAGTACTTC; CDR3 protein: CASSSWTSGDEQYF
V gene: TRBV20-1; CDR3 length: 14; clone size: many; J gene: TRBJ2-7; D gene: TRBD1; CDR3 DNA: TGCAGCGGGGGTCCCGGACAGGGTACCTACGAGCAGTACTTC; CDR3 protein: CSGGPGQGTYEQYF
V gene: TRBV28; CDR3 length: 14; clone size: few; J gene: TRBJ2-7; D gene: NA; CDR3 DNA: TGTGCCAGCAGTTTCAGGGACGAAACCTACGAGCAGTACTTC; CDR3 protein: CASSFRDETYEQYF
V gene: TRBV27; CDR3 length: 17; clone size: NA; J gene: TRBJ2-3; D gene: NA; CDR3 DNA: TGTGCCAGCAGTCCCGTAGGAAAGCCCGGGAGCACAGATACGCAGTATTTT; CDR3 protein: CASSPVGKPGSTDTQYF
V gene: TRBV6-2/TRBV6-3; CDR3 length: 12; clone size: few; J gene: TRBJ2-5; D gene: NA; CDR3 DNA: TGTGCCAGCAGTTACTACCAAGAGACCCAGTACTTC; CDR3 protein: CASSYYQETQYF
V gene: TRBV19; CDR3 length: 13; clone size: NA; J gene: TRBJ2-7; D gene: NA; CDR3 DNA: TGTGCCAGTACCCTCTCCGGGACATCCGAGCAGTACTTC; CDR3 protein: CASTLSGTSEQYF
V gene: TRBV28; CDR3 length: 13; clone size: few; J gene: TRBJ1-5; D gene: TRBD1; CDR3 DNA: TGTGCCAGCGGGAACAGGGGAGAGCAGCCCCAGCATTTT; CDR3 protein: CASGNRGEQPQHF
V gene: TRBV12-3/TRBV12-4; CDR3 length: 14; clone size: NA; J gene: TRBJ2-1; D gene: NA; CDR3 DNA: TGTGCCAGCAGTTTCCGCGCTGGGGCGGGGTCACAGTTCTTC; CDR3 protein: CASSFRAGAGSQFF
V gene: TRBV18; CDR3 length: 13; clone size: few; J gene: TRBJ2-1; D gene: NA; CDR3 DNA: TGTGCCAGCTCACGACGCTTTAAGCCGGAGCAGTTCTTC; CDR3 protein: CASSRRFKPEQFF
V gene: TRBV2; CDR3 length: 13; clone size: NA; J gene: TRBJ2-5; D gene: NA; CDR3 DNA: TGTGCCAGCCTCGGGGGCAACGGTGGGACCCAGTACTTC; CDR3 protein: CASLGGNGGTQYF
V gene: TRBV29-1; CDR3 length: 12; clone size: few; J gene: TRBJ2-7; D gene: NA; CDR3 DNA: TGCAGCGTTGGGGAGACAGAGGGCGAGCAGTACTTC; CDR3 protein: CSVGETEGEQYF
V gene: TRBV7-9; CDR3 length: 13; clone size: NA; J gene: TRBJ1-2; D gene: NA; CDR3 DNA: TGTGCCAGCAGCTTTGGGGAGCTTTATGGCTACACCTTC; CDR3 protein: CASSFGELYGYTF
V gene: TRBV20-1; CDR3 length: 13; clone size: few; J gene: TRBJ1-2; D gene: NA; CDR3 DNA: TGCAGTGCTAGCCCTACAGGGATCTATGGCTACACCTTC; CDR3 protein: CSASPTGIYGYTF
V gene: TRBV3-1; CDR3 length: 14; clone size: NA; J gene: TRBJ2-5; D gene: TRBD2; CDR3 DNA: TGTGCCAGCAGCCAAGGGCTAGCGGGCGGGACCCAGTACTTC; CDR3 protein: CASSQGLAGGTQYF
V gene: TRBV5-1; CDR3 length: 17; clone size: once; J gene: TRBJ2-1; D gene: NA; CDR3 DNA: TGCGCCAGCAGCTTGCGTCCGGGGACAGGTAGGGGAGGGGAGCAATTCTTC; CDR3 protein: CASSLRPGTGRGGEQFF
V gene: TRBV7-9; CDR3 length: 16; clone size: NA; J gene: TRBJ1-1; D gene: TRBD1; CDR3 DNA: TGTGCCAGCAGCTTACCGGGACAGGGGATGAACACTGAAGCTTTCTTT; CDR3 protein: CASSLPGQGMNTEAFF